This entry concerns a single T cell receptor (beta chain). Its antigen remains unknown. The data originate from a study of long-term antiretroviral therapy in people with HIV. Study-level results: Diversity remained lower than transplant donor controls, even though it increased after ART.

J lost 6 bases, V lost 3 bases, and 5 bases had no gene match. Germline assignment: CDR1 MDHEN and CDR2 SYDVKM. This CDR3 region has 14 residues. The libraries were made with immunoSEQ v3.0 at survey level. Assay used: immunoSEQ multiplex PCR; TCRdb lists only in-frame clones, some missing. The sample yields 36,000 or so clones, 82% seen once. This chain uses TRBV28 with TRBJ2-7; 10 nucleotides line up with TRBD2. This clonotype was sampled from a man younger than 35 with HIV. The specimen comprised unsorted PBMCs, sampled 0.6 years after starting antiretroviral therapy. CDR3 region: CASSFLAGESEQYF. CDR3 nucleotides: TGTGCCAGCAGTTTTCTAGCGGGAGAAAGCGAGCAGTACTTC.